This is a list of T cell receptor beta chains from one sample in a study of cytomegalovirus exposure and HLA in healthy donors. The assay was immunoSEQ multiplex PCR, and TCRdb's table has in-frame clones only and misses some. The table includes about 130,000 clones, roughly 78% detected once. Sequenced sample: PBMCs. These receptor sequences come from a young man in good health. The CDR3 runs from the conserved cysteine through the conserved F or W. The D gene is left open where the match is weak. Only part of the rows carry a size: once, few, many, or a class if the clone is expanded.

D gene	V gene	J gene	clone size	CDR3 protein	CDR3 DNA
TRBD1	TRBV4-3	TRBJ2-7	NA	CASSQAYRDSYEQYF	TGCGCCAGCAGCCAAGCCTACCGGGACAGCTACGAGCAGTACTTC
NA	TRBV30	TRBJ1-1	once	CAQKPGDTEAFF	TGTGCCCAGAAACCAGGGGACACTGAAGCTTTCTTT
NA	TRBV27	TRBJ2-1	once	CAGWVNRSNSYNEQFF	TGTGCCGGATGGGTTAACAGGTCGAACTCCTACAATGAGCAGTTCTTC
NA	TRBV7-8	TRBJ2-1	NA	CASNSRGSYNKQFF	TGTGCCAGCAACAGCAGGGGATCTTACAATAAGCAGTTCTTC
TRBD1	TRBV7-9	TRBJ2-2	NA	CASSSSRQGNTGELFF	TGTGCCAGCAGCTCCTCCCGACAGGGGAACACCGGGGAGCTGTTTTTT
TRBD2	TRBV6-6	TRBJ2-2	few	CASSSGTRDTGELFF	TGTGCCAGCAGTTCCGGGACTAGGGACACCGGGGAGCTGTTTTTT
NA	TRBV11-2	TRBJ1-6	NA	CASSPRDGGNSPLHF	TGTGCCAGCAGCCCCCGGGACGGGGGGAATTCACCCCTCCACTTT
NA	TRBV7-6	TRBJ1-4	once	CASSPEVFNEKLFF	TGTGCCAGCAGCCCCGAGGTTTTTAATGAAAAACTGTTTTTT
NA	TRBV9	TRBJ1-4	NA	CASSLGRGNTQLFF	TGTGCCAGCAGTTTAGGTAGGGGGAATACGCAACTGTTTTTT
NA	TRBV5-1	TRBJ2-5	NA	CASSLYPAGQPKTQETQYF	TGCGCCAGCAGCTTGTATCCGGCCGGACAGCCAAAAACCCAAGAGACCCAGTACTTC